This TCR beta chain was sequenced for a study of blood T cell repertoires in COVID-19 (dated by TCRdb to 2018 to 2021). Describing the broader study: Samples covering the acute and convalescent phases of COVID-19 were provided by collaborators in the United States, Italy and Spain. HLA class I and class II types, where available, came from metadata supplied by the sample provider rather than from assay-based typing. The sample metadata nearly always contained a de-identified subject ID, COVID-19 status, age in years and sex. Deeply sampled blood TCRbeta repertoires from subjects exposed to, actively infected with, or recovered from COVID-19 were included in the dataset. The material from the prospective study consisted of cDNA or gDNA derived from T cells, B-cell-depleted T cells, or PBMCs. The repertoires were released in a freely available public database meant as a resource for research on the immune response to SARS-CoV-2. Samples came from the ongoing ImmuneRACE study (first 160 participants) plus 1,254 subjects from 6 global collaborators. Overall study results and their limits: How much clinical and demographic metadata was included differed by source and by participant, and the metadata was provided uncurated.

Of note for this clone: No antigen is known for it. No qualities accompany the bases; no much larger clone lies one base away.

The immunoSEQ Assay, a bias-controlled multiplex PCR, was used to amplify TCRbeta CDR3 regions from genomic DNA. The paper's processing steps were these. The number of nucleated cells in each sample was estimated by amplification of reference gene primers within the assay. To quantify the absolute abundance of each unique TCRbeta CDR3 rearrangement, sequence reads were collapsed and filtered. Productive Simpson clonality was computed per sample as the square root of Simpson's diversity index over productive rearrangements. In its TCRdb copy, this immuneACCESS table keeps in-frame sequences only and misses some clones. Where compared with another copy, unresolved V genes explain less than half of these, and the others have no known cause. That table supplies the V and J calls and clone size; D and trimming were determined from the DNA. The sample table shows about 120,000 clones, and roughly 80% are seen once. 5.5% to 7% of the sample rests with the top ten.

V lost 6 bases and J lost 0 bases; the stretch between them is 12 bases long. For CDR1 and CDR2, the germline V gene lists MNHEY and SVGAGI. The CDR3, cysteine through phenylalanine, is 15 amino acids long. The CDR3 DNA has 45 bases and is translated from base 1. Each collaborating institution followed its own protocols to collect whole blood in K2EDTA tubes. For TCRbeta analysis, collaborators shipped samples as frozen whole blood, isolated PBMCs, or DNA extracted from either of those sample types. The clonotype comes from an older man with acute or convalescent COVID-19. The sequencing input was peripheral blood. In this chain, TRBV6-5 is recombined with TRBJ1-5; TRBD1 is perhaps the D gene, given 6 matching bases. The CDR3 has the sequence CASRATGDSNQPQHF. The DNA sequence reads TGTGCCAGCAGGGCGACAGGAGATAGCAATCAGCCCCAGCATTTT.